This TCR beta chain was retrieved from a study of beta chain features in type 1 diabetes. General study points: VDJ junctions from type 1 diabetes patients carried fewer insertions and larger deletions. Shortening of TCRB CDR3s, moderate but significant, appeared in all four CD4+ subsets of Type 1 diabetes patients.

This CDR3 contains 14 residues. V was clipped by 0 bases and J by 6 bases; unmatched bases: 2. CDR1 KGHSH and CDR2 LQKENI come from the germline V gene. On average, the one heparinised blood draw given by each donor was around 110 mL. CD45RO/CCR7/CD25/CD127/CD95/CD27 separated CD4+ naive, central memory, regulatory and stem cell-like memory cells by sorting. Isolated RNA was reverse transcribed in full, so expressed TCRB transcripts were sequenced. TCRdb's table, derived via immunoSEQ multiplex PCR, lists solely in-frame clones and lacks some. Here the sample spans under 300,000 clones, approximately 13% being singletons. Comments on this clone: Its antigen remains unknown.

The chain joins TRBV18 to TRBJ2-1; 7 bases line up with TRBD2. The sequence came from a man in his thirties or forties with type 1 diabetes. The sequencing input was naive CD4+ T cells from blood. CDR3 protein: CASSPPGRSNEQFF. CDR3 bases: TGTGCCAGCTCACCACCCGGGAGGTCCAATGAGCAGTTCTTC.